A selection of T cell receptor beta chains follows, all from one sample in a study of T cell repertoires in cytomegalovirus infection. One entry per CDR3 protein, called by TCRdb with MiXCR from the reads. The data show 200,000 or so distinct CDR3 sequences, about 21% seen once. Source material: PBMCs. All receptors come from a human donor in good health (CMV status not recorded). Some clones in this sample may be carry-over from other donors' samples. The CDR3 runs from the conserved cysteine through the conserved F or W. A D gene is named only where the DNA matches it firmly. Rows may omit the clone size; those that give it use once, few, many or a size class.

-	TRBJ2-3	-	TRBV7-6	TGTGCCAGCAGTCTTCTCCGGGTCAGGGAGGCAGATACGCAGTATTTT	CASSLLRVREADTQYF
-	TRBJ1-5	few	TRBV28	TGTGCCAGCAGTTCGCCAGGGTCCCATCAGCCCCAGCATTTT	CASSSPGSHQPQHF
TRBD2	TRBJ2-7	few	TRBV20-1	TGCAGTGCTCGGACTAGCGGGACCCACTACGAGCAGTACTTC	CSARTSGTHYEQYF
-	TRBJ2-7	-	TRBV6-2/TRBV6-3	TGTGCCAGCAGTTACCTCGGGGGCGATTACGAGCAGTACTTC	CASSYLGGDYEQYF
-	TRBJ2-2	-	TRBV14	TGTGCCAGCAATGTCGGGACGAACACCGGGGAGCTGTTTTTT	CASNVGTNTGELFF
TRBD1	TRBJ1-2	-	TRBV9	TGTGCCAGCAGCGTAAGGAACAGGGGAGGTGGCTACACCTTC	CASSVRNRGGGYTF
-	TRBJ1-2	-	TRBV19	TGTGCCAGTACCCCCGACCGGGTGGCTAACTATGGCTACACCTTC	CASTPDRVANYGYTF
-	TRBJ1-1	many	TRBV6-1	TGTGCCAGCATCGAGGGAGGGATGAACACTGAAGCTTTCTTT	CASIEGGMNTEAFF
-	TRBJ2-2	many	TRBV20-1	TGCAGTGCCACCAGGCGCGCGAACACCGGGGAGCTGTTTTTT	CSATRRANTGELFF
-	TRBJ2-5	-	TRBV5-8	TGTGCCAGCAGCTTTGCGTTTTCCCAAGAGACCCAGTACTTC	CASSFAFSQETQYF
TRBD2	TRBJ2-3	many	TRBV7-3	TGTGCCAGCAGCTCCGGGACTAGCGGGGGGGCCCGAACAGATACGCAGTATTTT	CASSSGTSGGARTDTQYF
-	TRBJ2-7	few	TRBV10-3	TGTGCCATCAGTGCGGACGGTTCCTACGAGCAGTACTTC	CAISADGSYEQYF
-	TRBJ2-6	-	TRBV11-3	TGTGCCAGCAGCTTAGGGCCAGGGCTTGGGGCCAACGTCCTGACTTTC	CASSLGPGLGANVLTF
-	TRBJ2-3	few	TRBV12-3/TRBV12-4	TGTGCCAGCTCCGAGGGACGGGATACGCAGTATTTT	CASSEGRDTQYF
TRBD1	TRBJ2-7	-	TRBV2	TGTGCCAGCAGTTACTCAACAGGGGCCGAGCAGTACTTC	CASSYSTGAEQYF
-	TRBJ2-7	few	TRBV27	TGTGCCAGCAGTTTGCCCGGGTACGAGCAGTACTTC	CASSLPGYEQYF
-	TRBJ2-5	many	TRBV5-1	TGCGCCAGCAGCTTGGGCAGGGAAGAGACCCAGTACTTC	CASSLGREETQYF
-	TRBJ1-4	few	TRBV6-6	TGTGCCAGCAGTGAGGGGATCGGGGGGAAACTGTTTTTT	CASSEGIGGKLFF
-	TRBJ2-7	-	TRBV12-3/TRBV12-4	TGTGCCAGCAGTTTAGGCGCCGTGACCTACGAGCAGTACTTC	CASSLGAVTYEQYF
-	TRBJ1-1	-	TRBV29-1	TGCAGCGTTGCGTGGCACAGCTCGAACACTGAAGCTTTCTTT	CSVAWHSSNTEAFF
TRBD2	TRBJ2-7	-	TRBV6-1	TGTGCCAGCAGTGAAGGTGCTAGCGGGTTTTTCGAGCAGTACTTC	CASSEGASGFFEQYF
-	TRBJ2-1	many	TRBV7-2	TGTGCCAGCAGCCCGGACCCATCCTACAATGAGCAGTTCTTC	CASSPDPSYNEQFF
-	TRBJ2-1	-	TRBV27	TGTGCCAGCAGTTACCAGGGGAACTACAATGAGCAGTTCTTC	CASSYQGNYNEQFF
-	TRBJ2-5	-	TRBV15	TGTGCCACCAGCAGTAACTGGGGGAACCAAGAGACCCAGTACTTC	CATSSNWGNQETQYF
-	TRBJ2-1	few	TRBV6-5	TGTGCCAGCAGAACCACCGACGCGTACAATGAGCAGTTCTTC	CASRTTDAYNEQFF
-	TRBJ1-6	-	TRBV6-5	TGTGCCAGCAGTGACCTTGGAGGGCGGAATTCACCCCTCCACTTT	CASSDLGGRNSPLHF
TRBD2	TRBJ2-1	many	TRBV7-2	TGTGCCAGCAGCCCGCGGACTAGCGGGAGGACCGGGGGACAGTTCTTC	CASSPRTSGRTGGQFF
TRBD1	TRBJ1-1	few	TRBV6-8	TGTGCCAGCACGGTCCGTTCAGGGGGGAACACTGAAGCTTTCTTT	CASTVRSGGNTEAFF
-	TRBJ2-1	-	TRBV6-5	TGTGCCAGCAGTACCACCAAAAGGGGGCTGCGGGGGCATGAGCAGTTCTTC	CASSTTKRGLRGHEQFF
TRBD1	TRBJ2-3	few	TRBV29-1	TGCAGCGTTGGGGACAGGGGGTATGATACGCAGTATTTT	CSVGDRGYDTQYF
-	TRBJ1-1	few	TRBV12-3/TRBV12-4	TGTGCCAGCAGTTTCGAGAGGACTGAAGCTTTCTTT	CASSFERTEAFF
-	TRBJ2-1	many	TRBV4-3	TGCGCCAGCAGCCAAGAAGCGACTAGGGCCTACAATGAGCAGTTCTTC	CASSQEATRAYNEQFF
-	TRBJ2-5	-	TRBV28	TGTGCCAGCAGTTTCACCTTCCAAGAGACCCAGTACTTC	CASSFTFQETQYF
TRBD1	TRBJ2-1	-	TRBV19	TGTGCCAGTAGTTCCAACGACAGGGTGGGCTCCTACAATGAGCAGTTCTTC	CASSSNDRVGSYNEQFF
-	TRBJ2-1	many	TRBV7-8	TGTGCCAGCACCCAGACTAGTAACTCCTACAATGAGCAGTTCTTC	CASTQTSNSYNEQFF
-	TRBJ2-5	many	TRBV7-2	TGTGCCAGCGGCTGGGGGCGGGATGCGGAGACCCAGTACTTC	CASGWGRDAETQYF
-	TRBJ2-1	-	TRBV11-1	TGTGCCAGCAGCTTAGCGGGCGTAGGACCCTACAATGAGCAGTTCTTC	CASSLAGVGPYNEQFF
-	TRBJ1-1	-	TRBV28	TGTGCCAGCAGTTCCTCGGGGGGGCAGGCTTTCTTT	CASSSSGGQAFF
TRBD2	TRBJ2-1	many	TRBV6-2/TRBV6-3	TGTGCCAGCAGTTTCCGGACTAGCGGGTTCTCCTACAATGAGCAGTTCTTC	CASSFRTSGFSYNEQFF
TRBD1	TRBJ1-4	few	TRBV6-6	TGTGCCAGCAGTTACTCGACAGGGGCTAATGAAAAACTGTTTTTT	CASSYSTGANEKLFF
TRBD1	TRBJ1-2	-	TRBV20-1	TGCAGTGCTGAAGGACAGGGGGCATTTGGCTACACCTTC	CSAEGQGAFGYTF
TRBD2	TRBJ2-1	-	TRBV5-1	TGCGCCAGCAGCGCGGCGGGGGGGAGAGGATCCTACAATGAGCAGTTCTTC	CASSAAGGRGSYNEQFF
TRBD1	TRBJ2-2	few	TRBV10-1	TGCGCCAGCAGTGCCAACCCGGGACAGGGGAGAGCCGGGGAGCTGTTTTTT	CASSANPGQGRAGELFF
-	TRBJ1-6	-	TRBV4-3	TGCGCCAGCAGTATAGGGGGGGGCTCACCCCTCCACTTT	CASSIGGGSPLHF
-	TRBJ1-6	few	TRBV19	TGTGCCAGTAGTCCGACACAGATTTCACCCCTCCACTTT	CASSPTQISPLHF
-	TRBJ2-5	-	TRBV20-1	TGCAGTGCTACTTACAGGGTTGAGACCCAGTACTTC	CSATYRVETQYF
-	TRBJ1-4	few	TRBV2	TGTGCCAGCAAAGAACTTACAACTAATGAAAAACTGTTTTTT	CASKELTTNEKLFF
-	TRBJ1-1	-	TRBV28	TGTGCCAGCAGATCCTCCTCAAGGGGAGTCACTGAAGCTTTCTTT	CASRSSSRGVTEAFF
-	TRBJ2-1	few	TRBV9	TGTGCCAGCAGCGGGAATGAGCAGTTCTTC	CASSGNEQFF
-	TRBJ2-4	-	TRBV23-1	TGCGCCAGCAGTCAATCGCAGGGAAGTGCCAAAAACATTCAGTACTTC	CASSQSQGSAKNIQYF
-	TRBJ1-5	-	TRBV6-1	TGTGCCAGCAGAAGGCGGGGGGGGGAACAGCCCCAGCATTTT	CASRRRGGEQPQHF
-	TRBJ2-3	-	TRBV7-6	TGTGCCAGCAGCGCGCTGACAGGCGCTAGCACAGATACGCAGTATTTT	CASSALTGASTDTQYF
TRBD1	TRBJ2-7	-	TRBV5-6	TGTGCCAGCAGCTTGGACAGGGGGGTCGAGCAGTACTTC	CASSLDRGVEQYF
-	TRBJ2-5	many	TRBV7-2	TGTGCCAGCAGCTTAAGGGGAATCCAAGAGACCCAGTACTTC	CASSLRGIQETQYF
TRBD1	TRBJ1-3	few	TRBV5-1	TGCGCCAGCAGCCGCACAGGGGTTGGAAACACCATATATTTT	CASSRTGVGNTIYF
TRBD2	TRBJ2-1	many	TRBV19	TGTGCCAGTAGTGCCAGCCCTAGCGGCTACAATGAGCAGTTCTTC	CASSASPSGYNEQFF
-	TRBJ1-6	many	TRBV7-2	TGTGCCAGCAGCTTAGGTGGGACCCGAAGTAGGCGGTCACCCCTCCACTTT	CASSLGGTRSRRSPLHF
-	TRBJ1-1	-	TRBV10-2	TGCGCCAGCAGACCCTCCCCCCAGGGGATCACTGAAGCTTTCTTT	CASRPSPQGITEAFF
TRBD2	TRBJ2-7	-	TRBV20-1	TGCAGTGCTGCGGGGACTAGCGGGAATGGGGCACACTTC	CSAAGTSGNGAHF